Given below is one T cell receptor (beta chain) in context. The data are from a study of cytomegalovirus exposure and HLA in healthy donors. The protocol was immunoSEQ multiplex PCR, while the TCRdb copy is restricted to in-frame clones and leaves out a portion. The profile shows under 150,000 clones, about 87% of them singletons. The length of the CDR3 is 14 residues. Trimming cost V 5 bases and J 8 bases, with 18 bases left between them. Germline CDR1 is SGHTA and CDR2 is FQGNSA. Input material: PBMCs. The receptor comes from a man in his late teens or twenties in good health and CMV-seropositive. This chain uses TRBV7-2 with TRBJ1-2; weak D call: TRBD1 (5 bases). The CDR3 DNA reads TGTGCCAGCAGCCAGTGGGGGGTTACACGGGGCTACACCTTC. It encodes CASSQWGVTRGYTF.